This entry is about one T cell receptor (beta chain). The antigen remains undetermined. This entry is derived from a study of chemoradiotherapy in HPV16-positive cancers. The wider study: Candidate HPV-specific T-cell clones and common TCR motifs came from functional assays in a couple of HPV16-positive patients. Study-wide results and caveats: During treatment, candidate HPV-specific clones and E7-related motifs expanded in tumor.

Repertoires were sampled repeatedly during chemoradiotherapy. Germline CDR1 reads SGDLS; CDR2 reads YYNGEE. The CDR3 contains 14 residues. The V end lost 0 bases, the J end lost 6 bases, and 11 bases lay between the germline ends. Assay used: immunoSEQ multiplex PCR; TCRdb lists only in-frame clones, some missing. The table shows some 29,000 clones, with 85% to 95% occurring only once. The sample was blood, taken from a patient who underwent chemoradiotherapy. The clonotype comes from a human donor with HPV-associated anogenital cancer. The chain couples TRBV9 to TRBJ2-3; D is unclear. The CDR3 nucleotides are TGTGCCAGCAGCGTAGCTTACGCGTCCGATACGCAGTATTTT. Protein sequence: CASSVAYASDTQYF.